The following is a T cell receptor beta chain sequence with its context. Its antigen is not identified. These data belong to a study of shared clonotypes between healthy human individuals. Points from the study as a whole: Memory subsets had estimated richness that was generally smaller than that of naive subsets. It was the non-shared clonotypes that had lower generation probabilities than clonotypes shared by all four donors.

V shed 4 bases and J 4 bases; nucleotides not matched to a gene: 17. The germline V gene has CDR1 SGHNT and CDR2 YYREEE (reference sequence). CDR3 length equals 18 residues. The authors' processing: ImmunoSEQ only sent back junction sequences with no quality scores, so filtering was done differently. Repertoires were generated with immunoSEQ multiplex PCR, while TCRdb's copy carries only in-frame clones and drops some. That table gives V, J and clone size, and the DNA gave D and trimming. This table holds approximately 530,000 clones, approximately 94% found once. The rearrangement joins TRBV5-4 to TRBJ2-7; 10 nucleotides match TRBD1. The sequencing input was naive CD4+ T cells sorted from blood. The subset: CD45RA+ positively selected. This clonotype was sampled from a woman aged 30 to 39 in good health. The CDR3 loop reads CASSKQEQRDRGLYEQYF. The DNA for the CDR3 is TGTGCCAGCAGCAAACAAGAACAACGGGACAGGGGATTGTACGAGCAGTACTTC.